This T cell receptor beta chain appears in the sequencing data of a study of T cell repertoires in cytomegalovirus infection (dated by TCRdb to about 2019). About the study as a whole: Donor HLA type was relevant to the analysis, because carriage of CMV infection together with the matching HLA type was indicated by public TCR beta signatures.

Notes on this clonotype: What this receptor recognizes is not known. The record has no base qualities; no much larger clone is one base away.

The CDR3 runs 17 amino acids, cysteine and phenylalanine included. Only CDR3 DNA remains: 51 bases, in frame from the first base. At the junction V is shortened by 7 bases and J by 0 bases; bases outside the gene matches: 7. Sequences MNHEY (CDR1) and SVGEGT (CDR2) are obtained from the germline V gene. Overall study outcomes, separate from this receptor: In the ex vivo response, HLA-C-restricted CMV-specific TCR beta clonotypes were dominant, and in two of eight donors the single most frequent clonotype came from this HLA-C-restricted group. Carriers of CMV infection plus the relevant HLA type were discriminated by the cumulative frequency of public TCR beta family members in the study cohort and in an independent approximately 400-donor cohort.

TCRdb shows the sequencer as Illumina HiSeq 1500. TCRdb reran the public reads through fastp at Q25 and MiXCR, keeping productive beta chains. Rows merge per CDR3 protein into single entries with the most common DNA and genes. The sample table records 200,000 to 250,000 distinct CDR3 sequences; 9% to 15% of these occur just once. The top ten hold 1.6% of the sample. The sequence was obtained from a human donor in good health (CMV status not recorded). Some clones in this sample may be carry-over from other donors' samples. The chain joins TRBV6-2 or TRBV6-3 to TRBJ2-2; a stretch of 11 junction bases matches TRBD2. The sample comprised PBMCs. The DNA sequence follows: TGTGCCAGCACCGAGAAGGGACTAGCGGCGAACACCGGGGAGCTGTTTTTT. The translation is CASTEKGLAANTGELFF.